Below, 2 T cell receptor beta chains from the same sample are listed, as sequenced in a study of response to subunit inactivated influenza vaccine. TCRdb re-derived calls from the RT-PCR reads in MiXCR, one entry per CDR3 protein. The repertoire holds roughly 670,000 distinct CDR3 sequences, with approximately 15% as singletons. The input for sequencing was PBMCs from blood, taken 14 to 15 days before vaccination. The receptor set was obtained from a man aged 50-59 years who received an inactivated influenza vaccine.

This clonotype turned up a few times. This rearrangement joins TRBV5-1 to TRBJ2-7; D assignment may be TRBD1 or TRBD2 (6 bases each). Germline values: CDR1 SGHRS, CDR2 YFSETQ. This CDR3 has 15 residues. V was trimmed by 0 bases and J by 4 bases, leaving 14 bases between them. For the CDR3, the DNA is TGCGCCAGCAGCTTGGTAGGGGGGACAATATACGAGCAGTACTTC. Protein sequence: CASSLVGGTIYEQYF.

This CDR3 reads CASSQEMAGFYNEQFF. CDR3 DNA: TGCGCCAGCAGCCAAGAGATGGCGGGGTTCTACAATGAGCAGTTCTTC. The J gene is TRBJ2-1, the V gene TRBV4-3, with a tentative D call TRBD2 (6 bases). Germline loops: CDR1 LGHNA, CDR2 YSLEER. The CDR3 has 16 amino acids. V dropped 0 bases and J dropped 3 bases, with 12 bases sitting between them.